The next 21 T cell receptor beta chains were all read from a single sample in a study of blood T cell repertoires in COVID-19. Some clones are missing from TCRdb's copy, which holds only in-frame ones; the method was immunoSEQ multiplex PCR. The sample yields fewer than 500,000 clones, around 90% seen once. The specimen sequenced was peripheral blood. These receptors were collected from a man younger than 35 with COVID-19, enrolled during active disease.

This chain links TRBV5-4 with TRBJ2-4, with D tentatively TRBD2 (5 bases). This CDR3 contains 15 residues. The V and J ends lost 4 bases and 9 bases respectively, with 20 bases between them. Germline CDR1 is SGHNT and CDR2 is YYREEE (reference sequence). The CDR3 protein is CASSAVDTAGGIQYF. In DNA form, the CDR3 reads TGTGCCAGCAGCGCCGTTGACACCGCGGGTGGCATTCAGTACTTC.

This clone was counted once. The chain uses TRBV3-1 (or the pseudogene TRBV3-2) and TRBJ1-4; 9 bases agree with TRBD1. With 5 bases clipped from V and 7 bases from J, the junction kept 8 bases outside the gene matches. The germline V gene encodes CDR1 LGHDT and CDR2 YNNKEL (reference sequence). The CDR3 has 15 amino acids. CDR3 in amino acids: CASSSARDRVEKLFF. The DNA of the CDR3 is TGTGCCAGCAGCTCAGCCCGGGACAGGGTTGAAAAACTGTTTTTT.

This chain connects TRBV23-1 to TRBJ2-4; 7 bases fit TRBD2. TRBV23-1 is recorded as an ORF, its role being uncertain. J gave up 2 bases and V 2 bases, and 15 bases lay outside the gene matches. This CDR3 has 19 amino acids. CDR3 sequence (DNA): TGCGCCAGCAGTCAAAGGGCTATCCCTGGGGGGGGACCCAAAAACATTCAGTACTTC. Its protein product is CASSQRAIPGGGPKNIQYF.

V gene TRBV2 combines with J gene TRBJ1-3; the D gene is possibly TRBD1 (5 bases). V lost 5 bases and J 8 bases, leaving 22 bases between the germline ends. Germline V gene data show CDR1 as SNHLY and CDR2 as FYNNEI. The CDR3 spans 16 residues. The CDR3 coding sequence is TGTGCCAGCAGTTTATCCCCGGGACTGCATATGGACACCATATATTTT. Translated: CASSLSPGLHMDTIYF.

CDR3 DNA: TGTGCCACCAGTGATTTTGTGAGGCAACTAGCGGTCTACAATGAGCAGTTCTTC. As protein: CATSDFVRQLAVYNEQFF. The rearrangement joins TRBV24-1 to TRBJ2-1; 8 bases fit TRBD2. Looked up from germline, CDR1 is KGHDR and CDR2 is SFDVKD. The CDR3 is 18 amino acids. V lost 1 base to trimming and J lost 3 bases; unmatched junction nucleotides: 10.

The V and J genes are TRBV6-5 and TRBJ2-2, with 10 bases aligning to TRBD2. J lost 8 bases, V lost 6 bases, and 6 bases had no gene match. This CDR3 has 14 amino acids. The germline V gene encodes CDR1 MNHEY and CDR2 SVGAGI. CDR3 amino acids: CASRSGRGGGELFF. CDR3 in DNA: TGTGCCAGCAGGAGCGGGAGGGGCGGGGGGGAGCTGTTTTTT.

The chain couples TRBV28 to TRBJ1-5, with 9 positions matching TRBD1. Unmatched junction bases numbered 3, after V lost 6 bases and J lost 0 bases. Germline assignment: CDR1 MDHEN and CDR2 SYDVKM. This CDR3 comprises 15 residues. CDR3 nucleotide sequence: TGTGCCAGCAGCTGGGGACAGGGTAGCAATCAGCCCCAGCATTTT. Protein: CASSWGQGSNQPQHF.

This chain joins TRBV20-1 and TRBJ1-2; D gene uncertain. The CDR3 extends over 14 amino acids. V was trimmed by 3 bases and J by 6 bases, leaving 17 bases between them. The germline V gene encodes CDR1 DFQATT and CDR2 SNEGSKA (reference sequence). The CDR3 DNA reads as TGCAGTGCTAGTGGCTGGTCGGGGTGGGATGGCTACACCTTC. This codes for CSASGWSGWDGYTF.

The rearrangement uses TRBV4-1 and TRBJ2-1, with D perhaps TRBD2 (6 bases). Germline CDR1 is MGHRA and CDR2 is YSYEKL. This CDR3 region has 15 residues. Trimming pared 0 bases from V and 0 bases from J, leaving 6 bases between. CDR3 nucleotide sequence: TGCGCCAGCAGCCAAGAACTAGCCTCCTACAATGAGCAGTTCTTC. It is translated as CASSQELASYNEQFF.

The chain couples TRBV13 to TRBJ1-2; 9 bases agree with TRBD1. The CDR3 contains 16 residues. With 5 bases clipped from V and 5 bases from J, the junction kept 12 bases outside the gene matches. Germline V lookup: CDR1 PRHDT, CDR2 FYEKMQ (reference sequence). The CDR3 DNA reads as TGTGCCAGCAGCCTATACGGGACAGGGACAGAATATGGCTACACCTTC. Amino acids: CASSLYGTGTEYGYTF.

The chain recombines TRBV15 with TRBJ1-4; TRBD1 agrees at 10 bases. Germline CDR1 is LNHNV and CDR2 is YYDKDF (reference sequence). The CDR3 contains 15 residues. J lost 11 bases, V lost 6 bases, and 12 bases had no gene match. CDR3 amino acids: CATRERGTGERKLFF. CDR3 DNA: TGTGCCACCAGAGAAAGGGGGACAGGGGAAAGGAAACTGTTTTTT.

This clone was detected once. The chain joins TRBV6-5 to TRBJ1-2, with 10 bases lining up with TRBD1. With V trimmed by 4 bases and J by 3 bases, 2 bases remained unmatched. The CDR3 runs to 14 residues. Germline V CDR1 and CDR2: MNHEY, SVGAGI. The CDR3 sequence: CASSFGTGDYGYTF. CDR3 coding DNA: TGTGCCAGCAGTTTCGGGACAGGGGACTATGGCTACACCTTC.

V is TRBV6-2 or TRBV6-3 and J is TRBJ2-5; D unclear. This CDR3 contains 10 residues. From germline, CDR1 is MNHEY and CDR2 SVGEGT. Between the trimmed V and J ends, which lost 3 bases and 13 bases, there was a span of 9 bases. CDR3 residues: CASSYPRLYF. The CDR3 DNA reads as TGTGCCAGCAGTTATCCCAGGTTGTACTTC.

The rearrangement uses TRBV27 and TRBJ2-7; D may be TRBD1 (6 bases). V was trimmed by 1 base and J by 3 bases, leaving 16 bases between them. There are 16 residues in the CDR3. Germline-derived CDR1 and CDR2 are MNHEY and SMNVEV (reference sequence). This chain's CDR3 is CASSLFNHRANYEQYF. The DNA for the CDR3 is TGTGCCAGCAGTTTATTTAATCACAGGGCTAACTACGAGCAGTACTTC.

This chain connects TRBV6-5 to TRBJ1-1; TRBD1 is a possible D gene (6 bases). The CDR3 contains 15 residues. Germline CDR1 and CDR2: MNHEY and SVGAGI. Deletions cut 0 bases from V and 1 base from J, with 9 bases between. The CDR3 DNA sequence: TGTGCCAGCAGTTACTCGGGGGGGCCGAACACTGAAGCTTTCTTT. Amino acid sequence: CASSYSGGPNTEAFF.

This clone was picked up a small number of times. The genes are TRBV6-5 and TRBJ1-5; maybe TRBD1 (5 bases). The CDR3 spans 14 residues. Per germline, CDR1 MNHEY and CDR2 SVGAGI. Trimming removed 9 bases from V and 2 bases from J, with 14 bases in between. Here the CDR3 reads CASWGRVGNQPQHF. The DNA for the CDR3 is TGTGCCAGTTGGGGCCGGGTTGGCAATCAGCCCCAGCATTTT.

The chain uses TRBV19 and TRBJ2-2, with no clear D. From germline, CDR1 is LNHDA and CDR2 SQIVND (reference sequence). The CDR3 is 16 amino acids. The V gene lost 4 bases and the J gene lost 4 bases, with 16 bases spanning the gap. CDR3 nucleotide sequence: TGTGCCAGTAGTACTCCCCCCGCGCTACCCACCGGGGAGCTGTTTTTT. It translates to CASSTPPALPTGELFF. Variable domain in full (rest from reference TRBV19 and TRBJ2-2): DGGITQSPKYLFRKEGQNVTLSCEQNLNHDAMYWYRQDPGQGLRLIYYSQIVNDFQKGDIAEGYSVSREKKESFPLTVTSAQKNPTAFYLCASSTPPALPTGELFFGEGSRLTVL.

This chain connects TRBV5-5 to TRBJ2-2, with TRBD2 identical over 8 bases. Germline trimming cut 4 bases from V and 7 bases from J; bases unmatched to any gene: 9. This CDR3 spans 15 amino acids. Germline CDR1 and CDR2: SGHKS and YYEKEE (reference sequence). CDR3 DNA: TGTGCCAGCAGCCACGGACAGCGGGGGATCGGGGAGCTGTTTTTT. Amino acids: CASSHGQRGIGELFF. The full variable domain, completed using reference TRBV5-5 and TRBJ2-2, is DAGVTQSPTHLIKTRGQQVTLRCSPISGHKSVSWYQQVLGQGPQFIFQYYEKEERGRGNFPDRFSARQFPNYSSELNVNALLLGDSALYLCASSHGQRGIGELFFGEGSRLTVL.

The V and J genes are TRBV27 and TRBJ2-1, with 7 nucleotides matching TRBD2. V shed 6 bases and J 4 bases; nucleotides not matched to a gene: 9. The germline gives CDR1 MNHEY, CDR2 SMNVEV (reference sequence). The length of the CDR3 is 15 residues. DNA for the CDR3: TGTGCCAGCAGGTCCCCTGGGGGGGGGTACAATGAGCAGTTCTTC. Translated: CASRSPGGGYNEQFF.

The chain recombines TRBV30 with TRBJ1-5; TRBD1 is a possible D gene (5 bases). The CDR3 contains 14 residues. Germline values: CDR1 GTSNPN, CDR2 SVGIG (reference sequence). Trimming cost V 4 bases and J 6 bases, with 16 bases left between them. The CDR3: CAWKGSGFGQPQHF. CDR3 in DNA: TGTGCCTGGAAGGGTTCAGGGTTCGGTCAGCCCCAGCATTTT.

V gene TRBV5-4 combines with J gene TRBJ2-3; 10 bases line up with TRBD2. The junction had 6 bases not matched to a gene; V was cut back by 3 bases and J by 2 bases. Germline CDR1 and CDR2: SGHNT and YYREEE (reference sequence). The length of the CDR3 is 16 residues. The CDR3 nucleotides read TGTGCCAGCAGCTCAGTAGCGGGGGGAATCACAGATACGCAGTATTTT. Translating gives CASSSVAGGITDTQYF.